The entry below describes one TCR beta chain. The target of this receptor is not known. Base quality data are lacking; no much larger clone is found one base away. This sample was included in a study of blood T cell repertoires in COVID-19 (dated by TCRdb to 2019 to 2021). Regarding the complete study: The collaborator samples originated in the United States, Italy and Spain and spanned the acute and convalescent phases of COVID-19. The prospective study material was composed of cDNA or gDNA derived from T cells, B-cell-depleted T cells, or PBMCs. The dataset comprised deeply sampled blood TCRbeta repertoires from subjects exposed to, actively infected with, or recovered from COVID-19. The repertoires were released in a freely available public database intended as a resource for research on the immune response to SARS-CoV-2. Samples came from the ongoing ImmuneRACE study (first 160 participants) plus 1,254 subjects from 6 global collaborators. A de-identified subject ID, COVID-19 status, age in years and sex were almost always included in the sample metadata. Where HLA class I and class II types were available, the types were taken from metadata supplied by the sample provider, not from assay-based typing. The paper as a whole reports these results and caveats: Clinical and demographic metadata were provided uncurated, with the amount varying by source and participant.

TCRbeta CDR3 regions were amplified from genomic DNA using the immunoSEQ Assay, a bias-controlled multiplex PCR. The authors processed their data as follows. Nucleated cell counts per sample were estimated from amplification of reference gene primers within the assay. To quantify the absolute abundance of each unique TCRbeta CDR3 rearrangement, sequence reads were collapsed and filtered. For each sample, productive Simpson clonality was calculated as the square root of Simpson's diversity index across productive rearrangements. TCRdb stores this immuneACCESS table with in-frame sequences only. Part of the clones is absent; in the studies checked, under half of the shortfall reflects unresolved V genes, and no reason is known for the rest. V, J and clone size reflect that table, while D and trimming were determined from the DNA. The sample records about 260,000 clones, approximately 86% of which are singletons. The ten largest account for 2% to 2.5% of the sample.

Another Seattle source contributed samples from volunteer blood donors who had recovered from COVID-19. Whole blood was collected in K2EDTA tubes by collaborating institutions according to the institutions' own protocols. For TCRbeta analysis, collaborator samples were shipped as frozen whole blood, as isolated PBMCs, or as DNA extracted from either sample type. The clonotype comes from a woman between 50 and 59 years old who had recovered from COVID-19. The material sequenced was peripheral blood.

The CDR3 protein is CASSPGEVVETQYF. The DNA is as follows: TGTGCCAGCAGCCCTGGGGAGGTCGTGGAGACCCAGTACTTC. This chain joins TRBV9 to TRBJ2-5; the D region possibly corresponds to TRBD2 (6 bases align). The germline V gene encodes CDR1 SGDLS and CDR2 YYNGEE. The CDR3 runs 14 amino acids, cysteine and phenylalanine included. CDR3 DNA is the only sequence kept; it has 42 bases, read in frame from the first base. V sheds 4 bases and J sheds 5 bases, leaving 15 bases between their ends.